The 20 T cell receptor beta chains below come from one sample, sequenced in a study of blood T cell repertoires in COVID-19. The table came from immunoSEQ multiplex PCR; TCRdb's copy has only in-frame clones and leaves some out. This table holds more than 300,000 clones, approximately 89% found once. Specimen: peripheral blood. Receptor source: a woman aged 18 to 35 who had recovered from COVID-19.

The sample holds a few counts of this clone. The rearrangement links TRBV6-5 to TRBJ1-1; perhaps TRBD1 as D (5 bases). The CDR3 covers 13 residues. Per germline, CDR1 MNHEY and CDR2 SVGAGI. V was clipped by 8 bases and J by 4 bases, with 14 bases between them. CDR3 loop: CASSGQGTTEAFF. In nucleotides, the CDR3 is TGTGCCAGCTCAGGGCAGGGAACCACTGAAGCTTTCTTT.

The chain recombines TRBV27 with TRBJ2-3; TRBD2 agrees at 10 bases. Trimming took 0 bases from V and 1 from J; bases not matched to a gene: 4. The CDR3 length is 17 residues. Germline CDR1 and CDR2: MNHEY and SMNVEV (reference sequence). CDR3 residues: CASSLSVAGGRTDTQYF. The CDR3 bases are TGTGCCAGCAGTTTATCGGTAGCGGGAGGACGCACAGATACGCAGTATTTT.

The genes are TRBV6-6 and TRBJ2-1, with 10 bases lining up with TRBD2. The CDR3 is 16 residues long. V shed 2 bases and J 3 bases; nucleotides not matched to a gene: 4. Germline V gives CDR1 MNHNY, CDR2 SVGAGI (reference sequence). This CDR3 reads CASSYGGLASYNEQFF. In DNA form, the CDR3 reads TGTGCCAGCAGTTACGGGGGACTAGCGAGCTACAATGAGCAGTTCTTC.

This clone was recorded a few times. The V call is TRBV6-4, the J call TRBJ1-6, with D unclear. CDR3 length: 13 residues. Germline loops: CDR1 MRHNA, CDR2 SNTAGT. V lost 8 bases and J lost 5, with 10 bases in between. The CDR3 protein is CASRSGDNSPLHF. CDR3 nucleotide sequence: TGTGCCAGCCGCAGTGGAGATAATTCACCCCTCCACTTT.

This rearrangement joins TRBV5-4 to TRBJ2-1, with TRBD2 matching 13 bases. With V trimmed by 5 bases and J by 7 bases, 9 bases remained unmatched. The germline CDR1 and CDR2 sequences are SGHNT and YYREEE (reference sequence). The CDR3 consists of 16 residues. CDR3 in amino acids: CASSDAGLAGINEQFF. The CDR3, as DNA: TGTGCCAGCAGTGACGCGGGACTAGCGGGGATAAATGAGCAGTTCTTC.

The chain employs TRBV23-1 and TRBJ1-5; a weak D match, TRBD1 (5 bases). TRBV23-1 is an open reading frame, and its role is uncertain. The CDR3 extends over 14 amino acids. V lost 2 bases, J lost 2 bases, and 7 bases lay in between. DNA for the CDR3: TGCGCCAGCAGTCAAGGAGGGGGCAATCAGCCCCAGCATTTT. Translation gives CASSQGGGNQPQHF.

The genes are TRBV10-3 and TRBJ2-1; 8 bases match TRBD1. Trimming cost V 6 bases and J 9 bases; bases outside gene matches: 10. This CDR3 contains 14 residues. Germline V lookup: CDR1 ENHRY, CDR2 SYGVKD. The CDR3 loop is CAIRAGGDVGEQFF. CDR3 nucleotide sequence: TGTGCCATCAGGGCAGGGGGCGACGTCGGTGAGCAGTTCTTC.

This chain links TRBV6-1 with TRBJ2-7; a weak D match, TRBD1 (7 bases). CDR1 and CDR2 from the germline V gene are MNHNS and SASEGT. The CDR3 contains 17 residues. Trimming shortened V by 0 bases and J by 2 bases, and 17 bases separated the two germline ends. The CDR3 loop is CASSEAPGAGGPYEQYV. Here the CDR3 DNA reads TGTGCCAGCAGTGAAGCTCCGGGGGCAGGGGGACCCTACGAGCAGTACGTC.

DNA for the CDR3: TGTGCCAGCAGCCCCCCTGGGGGGACGTCCGGGGGGCCCTTGGGGAATGAGCAGTTCTTC. Encoded protein: CASSPPGGTSGGPLGNEQFF. The chain employs TRBV5-4 and TRBJ2-1; tentatively, D is TRBD2 (7 bases). Germline CDR1 is SGHNT and CDR2 is YYREEE (reference sequence). This CDR3 spans 20 amino acids. Trimming removed 4 bases at V and 7 bases at J, with 33 bases between.

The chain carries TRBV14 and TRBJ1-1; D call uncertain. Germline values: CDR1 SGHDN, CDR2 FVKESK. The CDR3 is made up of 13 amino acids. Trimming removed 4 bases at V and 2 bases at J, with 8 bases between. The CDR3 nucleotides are TGTGCCAGCAGCCCCCTCCTCAACACTGAAGCTTTCTTT. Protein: CASSPLLNTEAFF.

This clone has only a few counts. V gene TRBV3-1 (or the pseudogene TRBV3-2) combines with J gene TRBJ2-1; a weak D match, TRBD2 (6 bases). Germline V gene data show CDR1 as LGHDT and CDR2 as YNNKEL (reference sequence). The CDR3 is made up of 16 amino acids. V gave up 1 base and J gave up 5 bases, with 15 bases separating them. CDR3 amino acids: CASSQGCLALDNEQFF. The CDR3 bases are TGTGCCAGCAGCCAAGGATGCCTAGCGTTAGACAATGAGCAGTTCTTC.

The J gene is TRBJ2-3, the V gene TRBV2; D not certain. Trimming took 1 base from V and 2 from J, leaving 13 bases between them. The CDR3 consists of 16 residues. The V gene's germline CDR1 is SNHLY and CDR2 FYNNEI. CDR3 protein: CASSEGSQHVTDTQYF. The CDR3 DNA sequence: TGTGCCAGCAGTGAAGGGAGTCAGCATGTCACAGATACGCAGTATTTT.

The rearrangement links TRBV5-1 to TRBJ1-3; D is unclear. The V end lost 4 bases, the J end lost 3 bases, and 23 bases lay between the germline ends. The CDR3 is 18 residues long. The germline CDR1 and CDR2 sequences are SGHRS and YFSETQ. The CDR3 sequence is CASSPRPSALRDGNTIYF. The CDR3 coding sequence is TGCGCCAGCAGCCCGCGACCCAGCGCGTTACGAGATGGAAACACCATATATTTT. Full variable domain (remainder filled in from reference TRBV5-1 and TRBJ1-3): KAGVTQTPRYLIKTRGQQVTLSCSPISGHRSVSWYQQTPGQGLQFLFEYFSETQRNKGNFPGRFSGRQFSNSRSEMNVSTLELGDSALYLCASSPRPSALRDGNTIYFGEGSWLTVV.

The CDR3 here is CAWRYGRLTDTQYF. CDR3 nucleotide sequence: TGTGCCTGGAGATACGGAAGACTTACAGATACGCAGTATTTT. The rearrangement joins TRBV30 to TRBJ2-3; D is unclear. This CDR3 region has 14 residues. Germline CDR1 and CDR2: GTSNPN and SVGIG (reference sequence). V was clipped by 3 bases and J by 3 bases, with 13 bases between them.

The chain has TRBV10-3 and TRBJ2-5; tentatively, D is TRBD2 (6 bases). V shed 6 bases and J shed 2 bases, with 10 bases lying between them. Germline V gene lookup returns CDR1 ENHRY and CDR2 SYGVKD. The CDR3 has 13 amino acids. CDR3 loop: CAIRAGDQETQYF. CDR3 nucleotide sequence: TGTGCCATCAGAGCGGGTGATCAAGAGACCCAGTACTTC.

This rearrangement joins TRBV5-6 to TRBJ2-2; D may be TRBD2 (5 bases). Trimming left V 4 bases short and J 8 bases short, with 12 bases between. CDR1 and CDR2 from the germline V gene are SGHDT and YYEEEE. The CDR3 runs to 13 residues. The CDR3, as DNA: TGTGCCAGCAGCAGGAGCGGTGGAGGGGAGCTGTTTTTT. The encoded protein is CASSRSGGGELFF.

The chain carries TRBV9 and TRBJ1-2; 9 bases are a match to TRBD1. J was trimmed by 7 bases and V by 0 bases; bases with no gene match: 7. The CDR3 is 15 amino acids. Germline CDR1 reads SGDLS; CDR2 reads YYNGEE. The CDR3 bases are TGTGCCAGCAGCGTAGAACCCCGGACAGGGGTTGGCTACACCTTC. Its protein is CASSVEPRTGVGYTF.

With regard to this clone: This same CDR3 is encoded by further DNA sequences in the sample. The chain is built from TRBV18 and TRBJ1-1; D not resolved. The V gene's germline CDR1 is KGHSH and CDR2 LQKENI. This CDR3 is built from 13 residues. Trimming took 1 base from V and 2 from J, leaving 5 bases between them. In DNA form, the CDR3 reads TGTGCCAGCTCACCACGGGCAAACACTGAAGCTTTCTTT. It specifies CASSPRANTEAFF.

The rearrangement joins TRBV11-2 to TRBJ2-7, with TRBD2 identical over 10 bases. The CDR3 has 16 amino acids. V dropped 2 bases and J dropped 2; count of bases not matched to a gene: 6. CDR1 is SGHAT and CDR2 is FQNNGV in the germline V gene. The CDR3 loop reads CASSLQGSGRPYEQYV. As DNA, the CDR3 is TGTGCCAGCAGCTTACAAGGTAGCGGGAGGCCCTACGAGCAGTACGTC.

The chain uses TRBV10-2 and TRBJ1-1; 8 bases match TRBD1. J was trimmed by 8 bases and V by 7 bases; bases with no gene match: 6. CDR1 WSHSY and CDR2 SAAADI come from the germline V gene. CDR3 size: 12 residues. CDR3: CASTQGGGEAFF. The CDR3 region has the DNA TGCGCCAGCACACAGGGGGGAGGCGAAGCTTTCTTT.